This TCR beta chain was recorded in a study of T-cell reconstitution after alpha-beta-depleted transplantation in children. Ten or more counts support this clonotype. Preparing the TCRbeta library involved the use of unique molecular identifiers. Each CDR3 protein gets one entry after TCRdb re-called the PCR reads with MiXCR. The table lists about 140,000 distinct CDR3 sequences, 8% to 10% of them singletons. Sequences were derived from PBMCs, mostly from graft donor cells, sampled 180 days after TCRalphabeta/CD19-depleted stem cell transplant. The clonotype originates from a female patient aged 2-10 years who had a stem cell transplant for congenital amegakaryocytic thrombocytopenia, so the T cells may come from the graft donor.

The DNA of the CDR3 is TGTGCCAGCAGCTTACAACAGGGACGGGAGACCCAGTACTTC. It encodes CASSLQQGRETQYF. The chain recombines TRBV5-4 with TRBJ2-5; the D gene is possibly TRBD1 (6 bases). There are 14 residues in the CDR3. Trimming took 2 bases from V and 5 from J, leaving 13 bases between them. Germline loops: CDR1 SGHNT, CDR2 YYREEE (reference sequence).